Described below is a single T cell receptor (beta chain) sequence and its context. The data stem from a study of T cell responses to AZD1222 COVID-19 vaccine. Some clones are missing from TCRdb's copy, which holds only in-frame ones; the method was immunoSEQ multiplex PCR. Counted here are under 150,000 clones, under 95% occurring once; the ten biggest clones make up around 4.7%. This clonotype was sampled from an adult in good health. The sample here was peripheral blood, taken on day 0 of AZD1222 vaccination.

This CDR3 reads CASSLGGTSRTDTQYF. The DNA for the CDR3 is TGTGCCAGCAGCTTAGGGGGGACTAGTAGGACAGATACGCAGTATTTT. This chain joins TRBV7-2 and TRBJ2-3, with 8 bases aligning to TRBD2. The CDR3 spans 16 residues. Trimming removed 1 base from V and 3 bases from J; junction bases left unmatched: 6. Germline assignment: CDR1 SGHTA and CDR2 FQGNSA.